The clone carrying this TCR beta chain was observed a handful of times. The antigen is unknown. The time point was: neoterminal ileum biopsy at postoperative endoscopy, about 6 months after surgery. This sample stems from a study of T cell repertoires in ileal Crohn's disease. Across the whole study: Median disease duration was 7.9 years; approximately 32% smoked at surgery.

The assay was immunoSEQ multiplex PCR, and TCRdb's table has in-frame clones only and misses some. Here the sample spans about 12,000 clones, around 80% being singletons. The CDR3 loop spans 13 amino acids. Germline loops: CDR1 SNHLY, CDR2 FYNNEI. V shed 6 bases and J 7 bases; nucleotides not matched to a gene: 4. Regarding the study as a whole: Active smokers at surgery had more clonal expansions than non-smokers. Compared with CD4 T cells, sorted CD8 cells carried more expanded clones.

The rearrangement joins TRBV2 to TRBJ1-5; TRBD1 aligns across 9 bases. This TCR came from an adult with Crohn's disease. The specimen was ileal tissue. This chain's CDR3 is CASSGQGTQPQHF. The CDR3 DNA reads TGTGCCAGCAGCGGACAGGGGACCCAGCCCCAGCATTTT.